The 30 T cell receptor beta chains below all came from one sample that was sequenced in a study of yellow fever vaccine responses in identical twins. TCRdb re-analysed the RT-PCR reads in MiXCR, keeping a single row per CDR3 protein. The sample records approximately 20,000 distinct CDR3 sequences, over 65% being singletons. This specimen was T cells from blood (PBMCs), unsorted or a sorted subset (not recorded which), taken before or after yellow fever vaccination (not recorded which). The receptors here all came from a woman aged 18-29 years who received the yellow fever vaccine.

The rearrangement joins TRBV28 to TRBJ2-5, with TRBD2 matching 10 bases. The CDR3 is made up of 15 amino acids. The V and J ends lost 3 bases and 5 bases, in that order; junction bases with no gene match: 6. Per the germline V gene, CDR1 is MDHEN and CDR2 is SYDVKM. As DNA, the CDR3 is TGTGCCAGCAGTTTGAGCGGGAGGGCTGTGGAGACCCAGTACTTC. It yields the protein CASSLSGRAVETQYF.

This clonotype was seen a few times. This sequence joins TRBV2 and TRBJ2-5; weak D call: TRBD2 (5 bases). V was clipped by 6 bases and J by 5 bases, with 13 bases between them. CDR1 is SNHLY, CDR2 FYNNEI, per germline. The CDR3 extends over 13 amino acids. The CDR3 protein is CASRGPGGETQYF. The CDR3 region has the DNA TGTGCCAGCAGGGGTCCAGGCGGGGAGACCCAGTACTTC.

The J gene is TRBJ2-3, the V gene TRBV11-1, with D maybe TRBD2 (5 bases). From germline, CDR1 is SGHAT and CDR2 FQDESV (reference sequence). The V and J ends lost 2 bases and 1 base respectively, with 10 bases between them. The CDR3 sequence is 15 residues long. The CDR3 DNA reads TGTGCCAGCAGCTTATTCCGGGGAGGCACAGATACGCAGTATTTT. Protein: CASSLFRGGTDTQYF. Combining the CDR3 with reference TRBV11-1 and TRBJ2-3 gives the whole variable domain EAEVAQSPRYKITEKSQAVAFWCDPISGHATLYWYRQILGQGPELLVQFQDESVVDDSQLPKDRFSAERLKGVDSTLKIQPAELGDSAMYLCASSLFRGGTDTQYFGPGTRLTVL.

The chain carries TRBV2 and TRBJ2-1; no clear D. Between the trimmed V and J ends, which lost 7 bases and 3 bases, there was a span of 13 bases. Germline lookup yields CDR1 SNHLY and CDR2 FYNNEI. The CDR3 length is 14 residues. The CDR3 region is CASNLPSSYNEQFF. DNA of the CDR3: TGTGCCAGCAACTTACCATCTAGCTACAATGAGCAGTTCTTC.

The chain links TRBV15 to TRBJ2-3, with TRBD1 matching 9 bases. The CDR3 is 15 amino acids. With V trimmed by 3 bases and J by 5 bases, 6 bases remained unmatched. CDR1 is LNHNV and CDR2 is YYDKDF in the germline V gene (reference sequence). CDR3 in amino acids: CATSRRTGEIDTQYF. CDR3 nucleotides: TGTGCCACCAGCAGGAGGACAGGGGAGATAGATACGCAGTATTTT.

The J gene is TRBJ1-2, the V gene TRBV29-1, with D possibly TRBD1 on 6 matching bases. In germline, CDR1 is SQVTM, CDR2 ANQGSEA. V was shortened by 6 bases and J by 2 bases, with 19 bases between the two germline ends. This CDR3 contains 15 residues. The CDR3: CSVGGLVPSNYGYTF. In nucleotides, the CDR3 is TGCAGCGTGGGGGGGCTGGTCCCCTCCAACTATGGCTACACCTTC.

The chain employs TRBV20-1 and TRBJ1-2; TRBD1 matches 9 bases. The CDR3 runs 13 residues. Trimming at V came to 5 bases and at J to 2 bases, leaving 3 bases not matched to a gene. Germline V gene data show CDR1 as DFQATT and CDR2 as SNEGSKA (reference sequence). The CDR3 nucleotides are TGCAGTGCTGGACAGGGGTACAACTATGGCTACACCTTC. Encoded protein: CSAGQGYNYGYTF.

The CDR3 region is CSARPKTSGGSSYEQYV. Written as DNA, the CDR3 is TGCAGTGCTAGACCCAAGACTAGCGGGGGAAGCTCCTACGAGCAGTACGTC. J is TRBJ2-7 and V is TRBV20-1, with 12 bases that match TRBD2. The CDR3 is made up of 17 amino acids. Trimming at V came to 2 bases and at J to 0 bases, leaving 8 bases not matched to a gene. Germline-derived CDR1 and CDR2 are DFQATT and SNEGSKA (reference sequence).

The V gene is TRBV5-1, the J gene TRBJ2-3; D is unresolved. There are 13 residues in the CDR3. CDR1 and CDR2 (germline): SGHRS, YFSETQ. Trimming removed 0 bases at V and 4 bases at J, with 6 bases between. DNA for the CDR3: TGCGCCAGCAGCTTGGGAGTGGCAGATACGCAGTATTTT. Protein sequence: CASSLGVADTQYF.

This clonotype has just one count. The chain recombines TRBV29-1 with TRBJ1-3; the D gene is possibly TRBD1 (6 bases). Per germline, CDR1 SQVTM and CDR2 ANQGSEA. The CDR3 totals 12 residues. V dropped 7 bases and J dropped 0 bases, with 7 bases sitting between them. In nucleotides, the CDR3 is TGCAGCGGGACAGTCTCTGGAAACACCATATATTTT. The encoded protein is CSGTVSGNTIYF.

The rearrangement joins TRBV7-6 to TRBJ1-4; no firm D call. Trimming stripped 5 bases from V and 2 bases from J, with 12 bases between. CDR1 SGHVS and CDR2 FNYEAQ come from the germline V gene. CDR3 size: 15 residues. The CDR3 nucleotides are TGTGCCAGCAGCCCCGCCCCGAGGACTAATGAAAAACTGTTTTTT. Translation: CASSPAPRTNEKLFF.

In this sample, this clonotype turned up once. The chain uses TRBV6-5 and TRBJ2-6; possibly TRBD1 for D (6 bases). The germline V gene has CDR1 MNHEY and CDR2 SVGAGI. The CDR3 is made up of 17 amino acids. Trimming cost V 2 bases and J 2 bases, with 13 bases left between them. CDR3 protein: CASSYTKQGPGANVLTF. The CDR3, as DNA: TGTGCCAGCAGTTACACCAAACAGGGCCCTGGGGCCAACGTCCTGACTTTC.

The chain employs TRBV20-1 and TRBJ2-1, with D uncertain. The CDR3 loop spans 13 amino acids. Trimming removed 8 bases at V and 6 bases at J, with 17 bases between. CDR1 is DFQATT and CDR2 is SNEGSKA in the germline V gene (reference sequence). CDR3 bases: TGCAGTACACCCGGCTTAATTGGCAATGAGCAGTTCTTC. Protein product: CSTPGLIGNEQFF.

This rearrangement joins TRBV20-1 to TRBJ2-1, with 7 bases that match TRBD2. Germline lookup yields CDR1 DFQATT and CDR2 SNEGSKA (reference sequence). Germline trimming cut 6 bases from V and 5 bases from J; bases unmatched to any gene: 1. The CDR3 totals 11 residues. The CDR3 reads CSAGRNNEQFF. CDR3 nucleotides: TGCAGTGCCGGGAGGAACAATGAGCAGTTCTTC.

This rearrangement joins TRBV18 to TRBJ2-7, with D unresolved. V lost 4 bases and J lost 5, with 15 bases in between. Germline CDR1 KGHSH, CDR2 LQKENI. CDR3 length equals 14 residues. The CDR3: CASSLADGAHEQYV. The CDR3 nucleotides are TGTGCCAGCTCACTGGCGGACGGAGCCCACGAGCAGTACGTC.

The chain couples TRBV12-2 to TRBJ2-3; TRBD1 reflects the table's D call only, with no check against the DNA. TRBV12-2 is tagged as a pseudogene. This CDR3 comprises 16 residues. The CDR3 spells CASRLVVGHLTDTQYF. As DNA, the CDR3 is TGTGCAAGTCGCTTAGTTGTGGGACATCTCACAGATACGCAGTATTTT.

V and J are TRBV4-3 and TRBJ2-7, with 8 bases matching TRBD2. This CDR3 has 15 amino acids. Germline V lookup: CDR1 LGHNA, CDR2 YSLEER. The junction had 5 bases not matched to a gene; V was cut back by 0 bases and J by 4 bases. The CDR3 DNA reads TGCGCCAGCAGCCAAGATCCGGCTAGCGGGTACGAGCAGTACTTC. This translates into CASSQDPASGYEQYF.

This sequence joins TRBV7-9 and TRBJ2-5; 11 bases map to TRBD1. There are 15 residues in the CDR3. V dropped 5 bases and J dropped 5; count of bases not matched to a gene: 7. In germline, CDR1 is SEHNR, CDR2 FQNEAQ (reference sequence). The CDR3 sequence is CASSRTGGAGETQYF. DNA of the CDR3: TGTGCCAGCAGCAGGACAGGGGGCGCCGGGGAGACCCAGTACTTC.

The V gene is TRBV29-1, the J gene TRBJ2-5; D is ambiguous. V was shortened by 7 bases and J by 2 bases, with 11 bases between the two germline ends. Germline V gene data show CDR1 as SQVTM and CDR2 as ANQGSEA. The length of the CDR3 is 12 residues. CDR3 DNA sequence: TGCAGCGCCGGCCTACCTCAAGAGACCCAGTACTTC. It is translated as CSAGLPQETQYF.

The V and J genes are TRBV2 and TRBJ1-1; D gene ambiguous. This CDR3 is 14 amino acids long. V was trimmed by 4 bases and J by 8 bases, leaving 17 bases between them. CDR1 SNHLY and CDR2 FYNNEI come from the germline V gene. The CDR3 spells CASSATGPLGEAFF. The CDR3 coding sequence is TGTGCCAGCAGTGCCACGGGCCCGTTGGGGGAAGCTTTCTTT.

This CDR3 reads CSAPHVRSQAAYNEQFF. Written as DNA, the CDR3 is TGCAGTGCTCCCCACGTACGTTCCCAAGCGGCCTACAATGAGCAGTTCTTC. The chain is built from TRBV20-1 and TRBJ2-1; TRBD2 is a possible D gene (5 bases). This CDR3 comprises 17 residues. Germline V gene lookup returns CDR1 DFQATT and CDR2 SNEGSKA (reference sequence). V was clipped by 5 bases and J by 2 bases, with 22 bases between them.

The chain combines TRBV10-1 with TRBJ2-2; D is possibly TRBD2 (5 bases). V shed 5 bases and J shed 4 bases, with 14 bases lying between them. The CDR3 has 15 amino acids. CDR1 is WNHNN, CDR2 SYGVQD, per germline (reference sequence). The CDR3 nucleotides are TGCGCCAGCAGTCCGGGAATGCCGGTCACCGGGGAGCTGTTTTTT. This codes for CASSPGMPVTGELFF.

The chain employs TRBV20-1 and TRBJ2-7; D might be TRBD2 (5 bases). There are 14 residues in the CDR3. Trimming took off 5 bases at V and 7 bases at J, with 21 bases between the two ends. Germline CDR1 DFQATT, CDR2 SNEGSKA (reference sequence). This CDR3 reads CSAEHVQEAQEQYV. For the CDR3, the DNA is TGCAGTGCTGAGCACGTTCAGGAGGCTCAGGAGCAGTACGTC.

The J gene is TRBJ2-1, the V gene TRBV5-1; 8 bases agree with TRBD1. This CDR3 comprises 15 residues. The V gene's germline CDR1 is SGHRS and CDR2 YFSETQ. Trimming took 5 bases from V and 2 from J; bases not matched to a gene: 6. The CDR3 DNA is TGCGCCAGCAGTTTTACAGGGGGTACCTACAATGAGCAGTTCTTC. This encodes CASSFTGGTYNEQFF.

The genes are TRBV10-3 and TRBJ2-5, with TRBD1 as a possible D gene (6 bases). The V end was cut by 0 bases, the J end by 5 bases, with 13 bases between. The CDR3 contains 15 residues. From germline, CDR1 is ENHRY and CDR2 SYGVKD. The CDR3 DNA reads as TGTGCCATCAGTGAGTCAGCCAGCCAGGGGGAGACCCAGTACTTC. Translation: CAISESASQGETQYF.

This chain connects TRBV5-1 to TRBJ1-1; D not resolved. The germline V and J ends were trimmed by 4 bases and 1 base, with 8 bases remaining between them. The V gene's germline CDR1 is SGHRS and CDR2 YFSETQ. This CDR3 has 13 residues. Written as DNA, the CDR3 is TGCGCCAGCAGCACGGATCCGAACACTGAAGCTTTCTTT. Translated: CASSTDPNTEAFF. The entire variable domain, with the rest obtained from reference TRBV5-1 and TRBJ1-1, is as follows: KAGVTQTPRYLIKTRGQQVTLSCSPISGHRSVSWYQQTPGQGLQFLFEYFSETQRNKGNFPGRFSGRQFSNSRSEMNVSTLELGDSALYLCASSTDPNTEAFFGQGTRLTVV.

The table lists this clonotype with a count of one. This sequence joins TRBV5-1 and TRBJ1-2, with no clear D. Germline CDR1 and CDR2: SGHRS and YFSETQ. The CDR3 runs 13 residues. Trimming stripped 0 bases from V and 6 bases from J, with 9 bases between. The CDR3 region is CASSLGQVDGYTF. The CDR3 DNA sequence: TGCGCCAGCAGCTTGGGTCAGGTCGATGGCTACACCTTC.

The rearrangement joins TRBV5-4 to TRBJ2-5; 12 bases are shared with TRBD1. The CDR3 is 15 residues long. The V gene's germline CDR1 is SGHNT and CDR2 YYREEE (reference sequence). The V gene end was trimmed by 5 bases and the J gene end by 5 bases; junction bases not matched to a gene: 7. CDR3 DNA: TGTGCCAGCAGTCACCGGGACAGGGGGCGGGAGACCCAGTACTTC. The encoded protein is CASSHRDRGRETQYF.

The CDR3 bases are TGCAGTGCGTCCGGGACAGCCAGCAATGAGCAGTTCTTC. This translates into CSASGTASNEQFF. V and J are TRBV20-1 and TRBJ2-1, with TRBD1 matching 7 bases. Germline lookup yields CDR1 DFQATT and CDR2 SNEGSKA (reference sequence). J gave up 6 bases and V 6 bases, and 8 bases lay outside the gene matches. The CDR3 runs 13 residues.

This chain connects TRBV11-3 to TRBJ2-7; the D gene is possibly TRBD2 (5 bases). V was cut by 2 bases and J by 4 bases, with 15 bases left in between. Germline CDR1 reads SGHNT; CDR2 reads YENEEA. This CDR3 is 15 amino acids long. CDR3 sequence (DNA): TGTGCCAGCAGCTTAATTCGGGATTTAGGGTACGAGCAGTACTTC. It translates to CASSLIRDLGYEQYF.